Following are 30 T cell receptor beta chains from one sample sequenced in a study of cytomegalovirus exposure and HLA in healthy donors. It was with 60 Vbeta and 13 Jbeta primers that the PCR ran. Generated by immunoSEQ multiplex PCR, the TCRdb table keeps only in-frame clones and is missing some. Seen here are some 150,000 clones, more than 70% observed once, and the top ten hold less than 5%. Input material: PBMCs. The origin of the receptors is a man aged 45-65 years in good health and CMV-seropositive.

The chain uses TRBV27 and TRBJ2-7; 7 bases are a match to TRBD1. The CDR3 extends over 14 amino acids. CDR1 is MNHEY, CDR2 SMNVEV, per germline (reference sequence). V lost 2 bases, J lost 4 bases, and 5 bases stayed unmatched. The CDR3 bases are TGTGCCAGCAGTTTAATGGACAGGACGTACGAGCAGTACTTC. This codes for CASSLMDRTYEQYF.

J is TRBJ1-2 and V is TRBV5-4; D remains ambiguous. Trimming took 3 bases from V and 8 from J, leaving 17 bases between them. CDR1 and CDR2 from the germline V gene are SGHNT and YYREEE (reference sequence). The CDR3 consists of 14 residues. CDR3 region: CASSSISETQGYTF. The CDR3 DNA follows: TGTGCCAGCAGCTCGATTTCGGAGACGCAGGGCTACACCTTC. Full variable domain (rest looked up from reference TRBV5-4 and TRBJ1-2): ETGVTQSPTHLIKTRGQQVTLRCSSQSGHNTVSWYQQALGQGPQFIFQYYREEENGRGNFPPRFSGLQFPNYSSELNVNALELDDSALYLCASSSISETQGYTFGSGTRLTVV.

The chain carries TRBV5-6 and TRBJ1-2; 10 bases are shared with TRBD1. V lost 4 bases, J lost 8 bases, and 11 bases stayed unmatched. Germline V lookup: CDR1 SGHDT, CDR2 YYEEEE. This CDR3 region has 15 residues. This chain's CDR3 is CASSPLRTGGQGYTF. The CDR3 DNA reads TGTGCCAGCAGCCCCCTTCGGACAGGGGGACAGGGCTACACCTTC.

The count of this clone is one. The chain carries TRBV2 and TRBJ2-1; a weak D match, TRBD2 (6 bases). Germline V lookup: CDR1 SNHLY, CDR2 FYNNEI. The CDR3 is made up of 13 amino acids. Trimming pared 4 bases from V and 9 bases from J, leaving 13 bases between. In nucleotides, the CDR3 is TGTGCCAGCAGTGGCTCTAGCGCCAGTGAGCAGTTCTTC. Protein: CASSGSSASEQFF. Full variable domain (rest looked up from reference TRBV2 and TRBJ2-1): EPEVTQTPSHQVTQMGQEVILRCVPISNHLYFYWYRQILGQKVEFLVSFYNNEISEKSEIFDDQFSVERPDGSNFTLKIRSTKLEDSAMYFCASSGSSASEQFFGPGTRLTVL.

Here the CDR3 DNA reads TGTGCCAGTAGTCTTAGCGGGGTGAACCAAGAGACCCAGTACTTC. It specifies CASSLSGVNQETQYF. The V gene is TRBV19, the J gene TRBJ2-5; 8 bases are shared with TRBD2. The CDR3 extends over 15 amino acids. V lost 5 bases to trimming and J lost 0 bases; unmatched junction nucleotides: 5. Looked up from germline, CDR1 is LNHDA and CDR2 is SQIVND (reference sequence).

This sequence joins TRBV5-5 and TRBJ2-7, with no clear D. Trimming stripped 0 bases from V and 2 bases from J, with 9 bases between. Looked up from germline, CDR1 is SGHKS and CDR2 is YYEKEE (reference sequence). The CDR3 runs 14 residues. CDR3: CASSLAVAAYEQYF. The CDR3 nucleotides are TGTGCCAGCAGCTTGGCCGTGGCAGCCTACGAGCAGTACTTC.

The chain uses TRBV6-1 and TRBJ1-6, with 9 bases fitting TRBD1. This CDR3 comprises 16 residues. V lost 4 bases and J lost 7; bases outside the gene matches: 8. From germline, CDR1 is MNHNS and CDR2 SASEGT. The CDR3, as DNA: TGTGCCAGCAGTGCTACACAGGGGGCCAAAAATTCACCCCTCCACTTT. It codes for CASSATQGAKNSPLHF.

The J gene is TRBJ1-3, the V gene TRBV7-2, with D possibly matching TRBD1 (5 bases). The ends were cut back, 6 bases at V and 3 bases at J, with 9 bases in the middle. Germline loops: CDR1 SGHTA, CDR2 FQGNSA. The length of the CDR3 is 13 residues. Here the CDR3 reads CASSPDSGNTIYF. CDR3 nucleotide sequence: TGTGCCAGCAGTCCTGACAGTGGAAACACCATATATTTT.

The chain recombines TRBV2 with TRBJ2-1; 9 positions match TRBD1. V trimming: 3 bases; J trimming: 7 bases; junction bases outside the gene matches: 7. Germline CDR1 reads SNHLY; CDR2 reads FYNNEI. The CDR3 runs to 15 residues. This chain's CDR3 is CASSDVQGAPNEQFF. CDR3 coding DNA: TGTGCCAGCAGTGATGTACAGGGGGCACCGAATGAGCAGTTCTTC. The full variable domain, rest sourced from reference TRBV2 and TRBJ2-1, is EPEVTQTPSHQVTQMGQEVILRCVPISNHLYFYWYRQILGQKVEFLVSFYNNEISEKSEIFDDQFSVERPDGSNFTLKIRSTKLEDSAMYFCASSDVQGAPNEQFFGPGTRLTVL.

This chain links TRBV2 with TRBJ2-6; D unresolved. V gave up 9 bases and J gave up 11 bases, with 17 bases separating them. The germline CDR1 and CDR2 sequences are SNHLY and FYNNEI. There are 13 residues in the CDR3. Here the CDR3 DNA reads TGTGCCAGTTTACCCAGGCCCAGCCACGTCCTGACTTTC. It codes for CASLPRPSHVLTF.

This clone occurred a few times. The gene calls are TRBV18 and TRBJ1-1; 7 bases are a match to TRBD1. CDR1 and CDR2 from the germline V gene are KGHSH and LQKENI. J gave up 1 base and V 2 bases, and 4 bases lay outside the gene matches. The CDR3 contains 15 residues. CDR3 region: CASSPEQGQNTEAFF. CDR3 nucleotide sequence: TGTGCCAGCTCACCAGAACAGGGGCAGAACACTGAAGCTTTCTTT.

The rearrangement uses TRBV5-1 and TRBJ1-2; TRBD1 matches 8 bases. V shed 2 bases and J 4 bases; nucleotides not matched to a gene: 7. Looked up from germline, CDR1 is SGHRS and CDR2 is YFSETQ. CDR3 length equals 15 residues. The DNA for the CDR3 is TGCGCCAGCAGCTTTCAGGGGGCCTATTCCTATGGCTACACCTTC. Protein product: CASSFQGAYSYGYTF.

This clone was recorded at least ten times. This same CDR3 is encoded by further DNA sequences in the sample. The J gene is TRBJ2-5, the V gene TRBV11-2; 8 nucleotides align to TRBD1. CDR3 length equals 15 residues. V gave up 1 base and J gave up 2 bases; unmatched junction bases: 3. Germline CDR1 and CDR2: SGHAT and FQNNGV. CDR3 DNA: TGTGCCAGCAGCTTAGGGGACAGGTATCAAGAGACCCAGTACTTC. This gives the protein CASSLGDRYQETQYF.

Only one count was recorded for this clone. This chain connects TRBV10-3 to TRBJ1-5; 11 bases match TRBD1. The CDR3 contains 14 residues. From germline, CDR1 is ENHRY and CDR2 SYGVKD. V dropped 3 bases and J dropped 7; count of bases not matched to a gene: 2. CDR3 sequence: CAISDGQGAQPQHF. Written as DNA, the CDR3 is TGTGCCATCAGTGACGGACAGGGGGCACAGCCCCAGCATTTT.

This clone has a handful of counts. The V call is TRBV6-5, the J call TRBJ1-2; the D gene is possibly TRBD1 (5 bases). Germline assignment: CDR1 MNHEY and CDR2 SVGAGI. This CDR3 contains 13 residues. V gave up 5 bases and J gave up 4 bases, with 11 bases separating them. The CDR3 region is CASSLFGGYGYTF. CDR3 DNA: TGTGCCAGCAGTCTATTCGGGGGCTATGGCTACACCTTC.

This clone was seen more than once but under ten times. The chain has TRBV9 and TRBJ1-2; tentative D call: TRBD1 (5 bases). Between the trimmed V and J ends, which lost 0 bases and 2 bases, there was a span of 14 bases. Per the germline V gene, CDR1 is SGDLS and CDR2 is YYNGEE. The CDR3 has 16 amino acids. CDR3 residues: CASSVATGRGNYGYTF. CDR3 DNA: TGTGCCAGCAGCGTAGCTACGGGGAGGGGAAACTATGGCTACACCTTC.

This sequence joins TRBV11-2 and TRBJ2-7, with 9 bases aligning to TRBD1. The J segment lost 1 base and the V segment lost 4 bases, leaving 5 bases of the junction unmatched. The CDR3 is 15 amino acids. Germline CDR1 is SGHAT and CDR2 is FQNNGV. CDR3 amino acids: CASSYSDRGSYEQYF. DNA of the CDR3: TGTGCCAGCAGCTACTCGGACAGGGGATCCTACGAGCAGTACTTC.

The rearrangement links TRBV19 to TRBJ2-7, with 9 positions matching TRBD1. There are 16 residues in the CDR3. Germline lookup yields CDR1 LNHDA and CDR2 SQIVND (reference sequence). V dropped 0 bases and J dropped 7; count of bases not matched to a gene: 10. The CDR3 protein is CASSIDTATGGGEQYF. The CDR3 region has the DNA TGTGCCAGTAGTATAGATACTGCGACAGGGGGAGGTGAGCAGTACTTC.

The chain couples TRBV7-8 to TRBJ1-3; 7 nucleotides line up with TRBD1. Looked up from germline, CDR1 is SGHVS and CDR2 is FQNEAQ. The V segment lost 5 bases and the J segment 3 bases; nucleotides outside the gene matches: 19. The CDR3 length is 19 residues. In DNA form, the CDR3 reads TGTGCCAGCAGCCCTTCTCCAGGGGGAGCTGGGTTGGGTGGAAACACCATATATTTT. Residues: CASSPSPGGAGLGGNTIYF.

V usage is TRBV7-2 and J usage is TRBJ2-1; D is undetermined. Per the germline V gene, CDR1 is SGHTA and CDR2 is FQGNSA. Trimming removed 4 bases from V and 7 bases from J, with 20 bases in between. The CDR3 contains 16 residues. As DNA, the CDR3 is TGTGCCAGCAGCTCCTATATGGCCCCAACTACGAATGAGCAGTTCTTC. Amino acid sequence: CASSSYMAPTTNEQFF.

V and J are TRBV5-4 and TRBJ2-7; the match to TRBD2 covers 7 bases. CDR3 length equals 14 residues. With 4 bases clipped from V and 5 bases from J, the junction kept 9 bases outside the gene matches. Germline V gene lookup returns CDR1 SGHNT and CDR2 YYREEE (reference sequence). Here the CDR3 DNA reads TGTGCCAGCAGCGGATGGACTAGTCGTGACGAGCAGTACTTC. It translates to CASSGWTSRDEQYF.

The chain joins TRBV19 to TRBJ2-3; weak D call: TRBD1 (6 bases). The CDR3 runs 17 residues. Germline values: CDR1 LNHDA, CDR2 SQIVND (reference sequence). Trimming removed 2 bases from V and 3 bases from J, with 18 bases in between. This CDR3 reads CASSILPTGALTDTQYF. The CDR3 DNA reads as TGTGCCAGTAGTATACTCCCGACAGGAGCACTTACAGATACGCAGTATTTT. Drawing the rest from reference TRBV19 and TRBJ2-3, the complete variable domain is DGGITQSPKYLFRKEGQNVTLSCEQNLNHDAMYWYRQDPGQGLRLIYYSQIVNDFQKGDIAEGYSVSREKKESFPLTVTSAQKNPTAFYLCASSILPTGALTDTQYFGPGTRLTVL.

This clone turned up a few times. The junction departs from the called germline gene at one end, perhaps through a read error. The V and J genes are TRBV10-3 and TRBJ2-2; the D gene is possibly TRBD1 (5 bases). CDR1 is ENHRY, CDR2 SYGVKD, per germline. The CDR3 covers 14 residues. The CDR3 DNA follows: TGTGCCAGCAGTCTGACAGCCTACACCGGGGAGCTGTTTTTT. Amino acid sequence: CASSLTAYTGELFF.

This clone has more than one count but fewer than ten. V gene TRBV29-1 combines with J gene TRBJ2-7; D not certain. The CDR3 loop spans 12 amino acids. Germline V gene data show CDR1 as SQVTM and CDR2 as ANQGSEA. V lost 4 bases, J lost 3 bases, and 10 bases lay in between. The CDR3 DNA reads TGCAGCGTTGTAATGGAGAGCTACGAGCAGTACTTC. Amino acid sequence: CSVVMESYEQYF.

The chain recombines TRBV5-6 with TRBJ1-1; D uncertain. The CDR3 is made up of 14 amino acids. Between the trimmed V and J ends, which lost 1 base and 5 bases, there was a span of 12 bases. Germline-derived CDR1 and CDR2 are SGHDT and YYEEEE. The DNA of the CDR3 is TGTGCCAGCAGCTTGTACCCCCGCGGAACTGAAGCTTTCTTT. It translates to CASSLYPRGTEAFF.

The rearrangement joins TRBV11-2 to TRBJ2-1; 11 bases match TRBD2. This CDR3 spans 15 amino acids. V shed 6 bases and J 7 bases; nucleotides not matched to a gene: 8. Germline CDR1 SGHAT, CDR2 FQNNGV. CDR3 sequence (DNA): TGTGCCAGCAGTTTTAGCGGGGGGGCTCGGAATGAGCAGTTCTTC. Amino acid sequence: CASSFSGGARNEQFF.

The CDR3 nucleotides read TGCGCCAGCAGCCAAGATTACGGGAGCACCTTC. It codes for CASSQDYGSTF. This sequence joins TRBV4-1 and TRBJ1-2; D gene ambiguous. The germline gives CDR1 MGHRA, CDR2 YSYEKL. The CDR3 runs 11 residues. Trimming took 0 bases from V and 13 from J, leaving 9 bases between them.

The chain carries TRBV5-8 and TRBJ2-5; D is perhaps TRBD2 (6 bases). The V gene lost 0 bases and the J gene lost 5 bases, with 14 bases spanning the gap. This CDR3 region has 15 residues. Looked up from germline, CDR1 is SGHTS and CDR2 is YDEGEE. CDR3 sequence reads: CASSLALAGAETQYF. The CDR3 DNA follows: TGTGCCAGCAGCTTGGCACTAGCTGGGGCGGAGACCCAGTACTTC.

This rearrangement joins TRBV9 to TRBJ2-2; 8 nucleotides align to TRBD1. CDR3 length: 16 residues. The J segment lost 4 bases and the V segment lost 4 bases, leaving 9 bases of the junction unmatched. Germline lookup yields CDR1 SGDLS and CDR2 YYNGEE. CDR3 coding DNA: TGTGCCAGCAGCCTCCAGGGGGCCAGAGGCACCGGGGAGCTGTTTTTT. Translating it yields CASSLQGARGTGELFF.

The V gene is TRBV7-8, the J gene TRBJ1-4; D is undetermined. The V gene lost 5 bases and the J gene lost 4 bases, with 17 bases spanning the gap. Germline V lookup: CDR1 SGHVS, CDR2 FQNEAQ. There are 16 residues in the CDR3. CDR3 nucleotides: TGTGCCAGCAGCACCCCAGTGGGAGGGATTAATGAAAAACTGTTTTTT. It codes for CASSTPVGGINEKLFF.